This TCR beta chain appears in the sequencing data of a study of CD8+CD57+ T cells in acquired aplastic anemia. Study-wide context: Sorted cells (CD4+ and CD8+) yielded DNA amounts that averaged around 3.5 ug. Whole-study findings and limits: Both patients and controls carried the same twenty-nine CD8+ CDR3 sequences.

Genomic DNA provided the template from which TCR beta VDJ and CDR3 profiles were obtained. One entry per CDR3 protein results from TCRdb running MiXCR on the reads. Among about 98,000 distinct CDR3 sequences listed, about 67% were seen once. The ends lost 1 base at V and 8 bases at J; junction bases unmatched: 5. CDR1 is MGHRA and CDR2 is YSYEKL in the germline V gene. The CDR3 is 16 residues long. For sequencing, patients were chosen who had shown expansion of CD8+CD57+ cells by flow cytometry. Blood samples were obtained from patients who had received no prior therapy. A remark on this clonotype: Its target is not known.

The V and J genes are TRBV4-1 and TRBJ1-6; 10 nucleotides match TRBD1. The sequenced sample consisted of sorted CD4+, CD8+, or CD8+CD57+ T cells (not recorded which) from PBMCs. The receptor's source is a human donor with aplastic anemia. The chain's CDR3 is CASSQGEGTGDSPLHF. CDR3 coding DNA: TGCGCCAGCAGCCAAGGCGAGGGGACAGGGGATTCACCCCTCCACTTT.